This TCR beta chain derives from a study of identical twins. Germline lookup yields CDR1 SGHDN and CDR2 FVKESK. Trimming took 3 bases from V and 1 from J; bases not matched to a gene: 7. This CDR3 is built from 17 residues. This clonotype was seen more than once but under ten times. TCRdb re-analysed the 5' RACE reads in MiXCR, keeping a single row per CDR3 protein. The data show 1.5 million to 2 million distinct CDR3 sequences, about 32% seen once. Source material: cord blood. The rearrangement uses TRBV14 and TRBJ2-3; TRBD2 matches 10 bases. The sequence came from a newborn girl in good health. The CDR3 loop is CASSQATSGLGTDTQYF. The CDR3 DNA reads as TGTGCCAGCAGCCAGGCGACTAGCGGGTTAGGCACAGATACGCAGTATTTT. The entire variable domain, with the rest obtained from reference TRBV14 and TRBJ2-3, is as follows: EAGVTQFPSHSVIEKGQTVTLRCDPISGHDNLYWYRRVMGKEIKFLLHFVKESKQDESGMPNNRFLAERTGGTYSTLKVQPAELEDSGVYFCASSQATSGLGTDTQYFGPGTRLTVL.